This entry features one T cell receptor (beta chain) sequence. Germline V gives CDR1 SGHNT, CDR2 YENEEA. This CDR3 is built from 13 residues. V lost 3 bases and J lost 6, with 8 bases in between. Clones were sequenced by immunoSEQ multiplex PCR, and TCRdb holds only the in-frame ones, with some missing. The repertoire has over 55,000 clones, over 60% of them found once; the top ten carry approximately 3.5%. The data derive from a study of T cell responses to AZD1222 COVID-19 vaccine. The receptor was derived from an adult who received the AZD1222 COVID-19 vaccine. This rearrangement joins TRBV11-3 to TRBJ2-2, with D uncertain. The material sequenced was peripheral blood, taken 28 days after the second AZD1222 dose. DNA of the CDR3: TGTGCCAGCAGCTTTGCTGAGGCCGGGGAGCTGTTTTTT. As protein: CASSFAEAGELFF. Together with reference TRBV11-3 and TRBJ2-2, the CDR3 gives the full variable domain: EAGVVQSPRYKIIEKKQPVAFWCNPISGHNTLYWYLQNLGQGPELLIRYENEEAVDDSQLPKDRFSAERLKGVDSTLKIQPAELGDSAVYLCASSFAEAGELFFGEGSRLTVL.